The 27 T cell receptor beta chains in this list originate from one sample, sequenced in a study of memory CD4+ T cells and cytomegalovirus serostatus. Single viable CD3+CD4+CD8-CD45RO+ cells were sorted as the memory CD4+ T cells. TCRdb keeps only in-frame clones here, not all; method: immunoSEQ multiplex PCR. The sample includes 40,000 to 55,000 clones, 80% to 90% of them seen just once. Material: memory CD4+ T cells from blood. Source of these receptors: an adult in good health and CMV-seropositive.

This chain uses TRBV28 with TRBJ2-5, with 7 bases fitting TRBD1. The V gene's germline CDR1 is MDHEN and CDR2 SYDVKM. CDR3 length: 16 residues. The ends lost 3 bases at V and 1 base at J; junction bases unmatched: 8. CDR3 region: CASSLVWTGSQETQYF. The CDR3 DNA is TGTGCCAGCAGTTTGGTTTGGACAGGTTCCCAAGAGACCCAGTACTTC.

This chain uses TRBV30 with TRBJ1-2; possibly TRBD1 for D (5 bases). CDR3 length equals 12 residues. The V gene lost 1 base and the J gene lost 5 bases, with 8 bases spanning the gap. Germline V CDR1 and CDR2: GTSNPN, SVGIG (reference sequence). The CDR3 DNA is TGTGCCTGGAGTGCCGACAGATATGGCTACACCTTC. It translates to CAWSADRYGYTF.

This chain joins TRBV19 and TRBJ2-1; 12 bases map to TRBD2. V lost 4 bases to trimming and J lost 4 bases; unmatched junction nucleotides: 8. CDR1 is LNHDA, CDR2 SQIVND, per germline (reference sequence). This CDR3 region has 17 residues. CDR3 in DNA: TGTGCCAGTAGTAAGCTAGCGGGAGGGATGTTTTACAATGAGCAGTTCTTC. This encodes CASSKLAGGMFYNEQFF.

This clone was picked up a small number of times. The J gene is TRBJ1-6, the V gene TRBV19; D may be TRBD1 (5 bases). The CDR3 consists of 16 residues. Germline values: CDR1 LNHDA, CDR2 SQIVND (reference sequence). Trimming shortened V by 3 bases and J by 2 bases, and 11 bases separated the two germline ends. CDR3 nucleotide sequence: TGTGCCAGTAGTATGTCAGGGTACACCTATAATTCACCCCTCCACTTT. It specifies CASSMSGYTYNSPLHF.

The V gene is TRBV2, the J gene TRBJ2-3; 9 bases fit TRBD2. V lost 4 bases and J lost 3; bases outside the gene matches: 5. The CDR3 covers 15 residues. Germline loops: CDR1 SNHLY, CDR2 FYNNEI. The CDR3 sequence is CASSVAGGGTDTQYF. The CDR3 DNA sequence: TGTGCCAGCAGTGTTGCGGGAGGGGGGACAGATACGCAGTATTTT.

The V and J genes are TRBV30 and TRBJ1-4, with 8 bases identical to TRBD1. Germline V gene lookup returns CDR1 GTSNPN and CDR2 SVGIG (reference sequence). The CDR3 extends over 17 amino acids. The trim removed 1 base at V and 0 bases at J, leaving 7 bases unmatched. This CDR3 reads CAWSADDRGSTNEKLFF. In DNA form, the CDR3 reads TGTGCCTGGAGTGCCGATGACAGGGGATCAACTAATGAAAAACTGTTTTTT.

The chain recombines TRBV5-8 with TRBJ2-1; D possibly corresponds to TRBD1 (8 bases). Trimming pared 4 bases from V and 3 bases from J, leaving 20 bases between. The CDR3 totals 17 residues. Germline assignment: CDR1 SGHTS and CDR2 YDEGEE. Here the CDR3 DNA reads TGTGCCAGCAGCCCCGACAGGGGATGGACTAGCTACAATGAGCAGTTCTTC. As protein: CASSPDRGWTSYNEQFF.

This clone was seen a single time. The V gene is TRBV28, the J gene TRBJ2-7, with D possibly called TRBD1 or TRBD2 (6 bases each). CDR3 length: 16 amino acids. Trimming took 7 bases from V and 0 from J, leaving 19 bases between them. Germline assignment: CDR1 MDHEN and CDR2 SYDVKM. The CDR3 is CASTLSGGRASYEQYF. Here the CDR3 DNA reads TGTGCCAGCACCCTGAGTGGGGGGCGGGCCTCCTACGAGCAGTACTTC.

This clone was found once. This chain links TRBV7-3 with TRBJ2-6; D possibly uses TRBD1 or TRBD2 (5 bases each). CDR1 is SGHTA, CDR2 FQGTGA, per germline. Between the trimmed V and J ends, which lost 5 bases and 0 bases, there was a span of 17 bases. CDR3 size: 18 residues. CDR3 loop: CASSPRGDTSSGANVLTF. CDR3 bases: TGTGCCAGCAGCCCGAGGGGCGACACAAGCTCTGGGGCCAACGTCCTGACTTTC.

This clone has just a few counts. This sample also contains other DNA sequences that code for the same CDR3. The chain is built from TRBV5-6 and TRBJ1-3; D is unclear. Trimming cost V 0 bases and J 0 bases, with 4 bases left between them. CDR1 is SGHDT and CDR2 is YYEEEE in the germline V gene. The CDR3 covers 14 residues. The CDR3 nucleotides read TGTGCCAGCAGCTTGGACCTCTCTGGAAACACCATATATTTT. It yields the protein CASSLDLSGNTIYF.

The V call is TRBV28, the J call TRBJ2-7, with 12 bases identical to TRBD1. The V segment lost 6 bases and the J segment 8 bases; nucleotides outside the gene matches: 14. Germline V gene lookup returns CDR1 MDHEN and CDR2 SYDVKM. The CDR3 consists of 16 residues. DNA of the CDR3: TGTGCCAGCAGCCCCGACCGGGACAGGGGGCTCGGTAAGCAGTACTTC. Translation: CASSPDRDRGLGKQYF.

The V call is TRBV6-5, the J call TRBJ2-5; D perhaps matches TRBD2 (6 bases). This CDR3 is built from 15 residues. Germline lookup yields CDR1 MNHEY and CDR2 SVGAGI. V was pared by 7 bases and J by 8 bases, with 23 bases between. For the CDR3, the DNA is TGTGCCAGCATCAACCGGCCAGGTGGGACTGCAACCCAGTACTTC. Its translation: CASINRPGGTATQYF.

This chain joins TRBV5-1 and TRBJ2-3; D uncertain. This CDR3 spans 17 amino acids. Germline values: CDR1 SGHRS, CDR2 YFSETQ. V lost 0 bases to trimming and J lost 0 bases, with 14 bases between them. CDR3 nucleotide sequence: TGCGCCAGCAGCTTGGGGATATTGGATACTAGCACAGATACGCAGTATTTT. Amino acids: CASSLGILDTSTDTQYF.

The chain uses TRBV13 and TRBJ2-7, with D perhaps being TRBD1 or TRBD2 (6 bases each). The CDR3 loop spans 14 amino acids. The germline gives CDR1 PRHDT, CDR2 FYEKMQ (reference sequence). The V gene lost 1 base and the J gene lost 0 bases, with 7 bases spanning the gap. CDR3 coding DNA: TGTGCCAGCAGCTTAGAGGGGGGCTCCTACGAGCAGTACTTC. Encoded protein: CASSLEGGSYEQYF.

The chain uses TRBV7-2 and TRBJ2-7; TRBD1 is a possible D gene (6 bases). V shed 1 base and J shed 6 bases, with 13 bases lying between them. The germline V gene encodes CDR1 SGHTA and CDR2 FQGNSA. The CDR3 loop spans 14 amino acids. CDR3 sequence reads: CASSLGRGTGEQYF. The DNA of the CDR3 is TGTGCCAGCAGCTTAGGAAGGGGGACGGGCGAGCAGTACTTC.

V usage is TRBV5-1 and J usage is TRBJ2-2, with 7 positions matching TRBD1. From germline, CDR1 is SGHRS and CDR2 YFSETQ. J was trimmed by 5 bases and V by 4 bases; bases with no gene match: 5. This CDR3 is 14 amino acids long. The CDR3 DNA follows: TGCGCCAGCAGCCCCACAGGGGTTACCGGGGAGCTGTTTTTT. It specifies CASSPTGVTGELFF. The full variable domain, in which reference TRBV5-1 and TRBJ2-2 provide the parts outside the CDR3, is KAGVTQTPRYLIKTRGQQVTLSCSPISGHRSVSWYQQTPGQGLQFLFEYFSETQRNKGNFPGRFSGRQFSNSRSEMNVSTLELGDSALYLCASSPTGVTGELFFGEGSRLTVL.

This clone has a handful of counts. The CDR3 reads CASSYWRETQYF. The CDR3, as DNA: TGTGCCAGCAGTTACTGGAGAGAGACCCAGTACTTC. The chain recombines TRBV28 with TRBJ2-5; the D is unclear. The CDR3 is 12 residues long. The germline V gene has CDR1 MDHEN and CDR2 SYDVKM. The V and J ends lost 4 bases and 4 bases respectively, with 7 bases between them. Complete variable domain (other parts from reference TRBV28 and TRBJ2-5): DVKVTQSSRYLVKRTGEKVFLECVQDMDHENMFWYRQDPGLGLRLIYFSYDVKMKEKGDIPEGYSVSREKKERFSLILESASTNQTSMYLCASSYWRETQYFGPGTRLLVL.

The chain uses TRBV7-9 and TRBJ1-1; D is perhaps TRBD1 (6 bases). The V gene's germline CDR1 is SEHNR and CDR2 FQNEAQ (reference sequence). This CDR3 has 16 amino acids. V was clipped by 1 base and J by 0 bases, with 12 bases between them. The CDR3 loop is CASSLGQGRVNTEAFF. For the CDR3, the DNA is TGTGCCAGCAGCTTAGGGCAGGGGCGGGTGAACACTGAAGCTTTCTTT.

The V gene is TRBV5-6, the J gene TRBJ2-5, with D possibly being TRBD1 (6 bases). Germline V gene lookup returns CDR1 SGHDT and CDR2 YYEEEE. The length of the CDR3 is 16 residues. The V end was cut by 1 base, the J end by 5 bases, with 18 bases between. The CDR3 is CASSLLGGVGRETQYF. The DNA of the CDR3 is TGTGCCAGCAGCTTGCTAGGGGGAGTGGGGCGGGAGACCCAGTACTTC.

Of note for this clone: At one end the junction does not follow the germline gene, possibly because of a read error. The chain uses TRBV4-2 and TRBJ2-7; 7 bases line up with TRBD2. The CDR3 has 15 residues. Germline V CDR1 and CDR2: LGHNA, YNFKEQ. The CDR3 coding sequence is TGTGCCAGCAGCCCACTCATGGCCGGGGACTACAAGCAGTACTTC. Encoded protein: CASSPLMAGDYKQYF.

The chain carries TRBV5-1 and TRBJ2-1, with a weak D call TRBD2 (5 bases). Per germline, CDR1 SGHRS and CDR2 YFSETQ. This CDR3 region has 16 residues. Trimming cost V 0 bases and J 0 bases, with 10 bases left between them. The CDR3 DNA follows: TGCGCCAGCAGCTTGGATTCTGGGAGCTCCTACAATGAGCAGTTCTTC. Residues: CASSLDSGSSYNEQFF.

The chain uses TRBV5-4 and TRBJ2-7, with 7 bases matching TRBD2. Germline V gives CDR1 SGHNT, CDR2 YYREEE (reference sequence). This CDR3 is built from 14 residues. V was clipped by 7 bases and J by 7 bases; unmatched bases: 14. Here the CDR3 DNA reads TGTGCCAGCCGCAAAGAGCTAGCGGTCCGGGAGCAGTACTTC. Its translation is CASRKELAVREQYF.

The rearrangement uses TRBV19 and TRBJ1-4; perhaps TRBD1 as D (5 bases). CDR3 length equals 13 residues. The V end was cut by 4 bases, the J end by 6 bases, with 9 bases between. Germline assignment: CDR1 LNHDA and CDR2 SQIVND (reference sequence). The CDR3 nucleotides are TGTGCCAGTAGTACGGGGGTGGATGAAAAACTGTTTTTT. Its translation is CASSTGVDEKLFF.

The chain carries TRBV4-3 and TRBJ1-2; 7 positions agree with TRBD1. After removal of 3 bases from V and 6 bases from J, the junction contained 4 bases not matched to a gene. Germline assignment: CDR1 LGHNA and CDR2 YSLEER. The CDR3 contains 13 residues. The CDR3 region has the DNA TGCGCCAGCAGCCATTTTACAGGGGATGGCTACACCTTC. Protein: CASSHFTGDGYTF.

This chain links TRBV11-2 with TRBJ2-2, with 9 bases that match TRBD2. The CDR3 runs to 16 residues. CDR1 SGHAT and CDR2 FQNNGV come from the germline V gene. Trimming took 4 bases from V and 1 from J; bases not matched to a gene: 4. CDR3: CASSSLSGGNTGELFF. CDR3 nucleotides: TGTGCCAGCAGCTCCCTTAGCGGGGGGAACACCGGGGAGCTGTTTTTT.

This chain uses TRBV5-1 with TRBJ1-5; D is ambiguous. The V gene lost 7 bases and the J gene lost 2 bases, with 13 bases spanning the gap. This CDR3 contains 14 residues. Germline CDR1 and CDR2: SGHRS and YFSETQ. The CDR3 DNA sequence: TGCGCCAGCTCGGTGGGCAGTGGCAATCAGCCCCAGCATTTT. It codes for CASSVGSGNQPQHF.

CDR3 nucleotides: TGTGCCAGCACCTCCCGGGACAGTTCTTTTAATACGCAGTATTTT. This translates into CASTSRDSSFNTQYF. The chain uses TRBV27 and TRBJ2-3, with 7 bases that match TRBD1. V dropped 7 bases and J dropped 7; count of bases not matched to a gene: 14. The CDR3 loop spans 15 amino acids. Germline V gene lookup returns CDR1 MNHEY and CDR2 SMNVEV (reference sequence).